This TCR beta chain derives from a study of shared clonotypes between healthy human individuals (dated by TCRdb to the early 2020s). Some background on the complete study: The cohort included a few men and a couple of women between 18 and 49 years of age. Per donor, leukapheresis produced somewhere between about 0.94 and 9 billion PBMCs. For each donor, three plates each were used for CD4 naive and CD4 memory, two plates were used for CD8 naive, and one plate was used for CD8 memory. Libraries were prepared and TCR repertoires were sequenced by different laboratories using diverse techniques, in order to increase sequencing depth and limit assay-specific biases. To estimate repertoire size and how much clonotypes are shared between individuals, the study performed deep sequencing of blood TCR repertoires from about five healthy adults. The full study reports these points: Pairwise subsampling led to the expectation that sequencing depth would affect the degree of clonotype sharing among donors. Sampling was restricted to blood, and TCR repertoires in tissues likely differ from the TCR repertoires found in blood. Clonotypes shared by all four sorted-subset donors showed higher generation probabilities than non-shared clonotypes. Rarefaction of sorted-subset datasets indicated incomplete sequencing despite the large sequencing depth. Naive subsets generally had larger estimated clonotype richness than memory subsets. Because the study included only a small number of donors, the genetic and exposure-history diversity represented was limited. About 5% of naive CD4, approximately 3.7% of naive CD8, roughly 2.4% of memory CD4, and 0.35% to 0.5% of memory CD8 clonotypes were shared across a few donors.

Trimming takes 1 base from V and 4 bases from J, and the germline ends sit 15 bases apart. The CDR3 has 15 amino acids, counting the end cysteine and phenylalanine. The only DNA kept is the CDR3, 45 bases in frame from the first base. Sequences SGHNT (CDR1) and YYREEE (CDR2) are obtained from the germline V gene (reference sequence). Donors were healthy HIV-negative adults with no recently reported acute infections or vaccinations. Every donor was a Caucasian adult residing in Nashville, Tennessee, USA. CD4+ T cells were enriched through magnetic negative selection, after which naive cells were positively selected on CD45RA and the remaining negative fraction served as the memory subset. Blood was collected by leukapheresis, and PBMCs were isolated by Ficoll-Histopaque density gradient centrifugation and then cryopreserved in liquid nitrogen vapor phase. Purity and quantity of every magnetically sorted T cell population were checked by analytical flow cytometry. Genomic DNA was isolated from each sorted fraction and quantified by UV absorbance on a Nanodrop 2000c.

This clone showed up just once. Its antigen specificity is not known. Base quality data are lacking; no much larger clone is found one base away. TCR CDR3 regions were amplified from genomic DNA by multiplex PCR using the deep immunoSEQ assay. Extracted genomic DNA from each cell subset was distributed evenly across all wells of several immunoSEQ 96-well plates, and each plate was treated as a replicate. For sorted subsets, 200 to 250 ng of genomic DNA, equivalent to 25,000 to 35,000 T cell genomes, went into each replicate PCR. The purified libraries were quantified using a Qubit 3.0 fluorometer, sized with a Bioanalyzer 2100, and then quantified again using the KAPA Library Quantification kit. A separate single-read 150-cycle Illumina NextSeq 550 flow cell was used to sequence each immunoSEQ 96-well plate. In the authors' own workflow: Because only junctional sequences without quality scores were contained in the immunoSEQ output, filtering matching that applied to full-length reads could not be performed. Sequences were annotated with PyIR, a Python wrapper for IgBLAST v1.9, and V/J genes and CDR3 were assigned using IMGT germline references. Reads were removed for weak V/J assignments (E-value above 1e-6), missing CDR3, stop codons, out-of-frame junctions, or ambiguous translated residues. V3J clonotypes were defined as sequences sharing the same inferred V gene, J gene, and CDR3 amino acid sequence. Percentage overlap between repertoires was calculated by dividing the number of shared unique clonotypes by the size of the smaller repertoire. Repertoire richness was assessed with RTK rarefaction, the Chao1 estimator, and Recon v2.1 estimates of unobserved clonotypes. For all TCRbeta clonotypes obtained by the gDNA method from a handful of donors, generation probabilities were computed with OLGA. Imported from immuneACCESS, the table was reduced by TCRdb to in-frame sequences with V and J called. These copies leave out some clones; in studies compared against another copy, an unresolved V gene accounts for under half, and the cause of the remainder is not known. That table furnishes V, J and clone size, whereas the DNA furnished D and trimming. The sample contains under 1,900,000 clones, 98% of them found a single time. The ten largest clones add up to approximately 0.4% of the sample.

Input material: naive CD4+ T cells sorted from blood. The cell subset or site label, as the study defines it: CD45RA+ positively selected. The V gene is TRBV5-4 and the J gene is TRBJ2-7; matching of 6 bases hints at TRBD2 as the D gene. This TCR derives from a man aged 25 to 40 in good health. For the CDR3, the sequence is CASSLQRVGAYEQYF. Here is the DNA: TGTGCCAGCAGCTTGCAGCGGGTAGGAGCATACGAGCAGTACTTC. With all but the CDR3 taken from the reference TRBV5-4 and TRBJ2-7 genes, the full variable domain is: ETGVTQSPTHLIKTRGQQVTLRCSSQSGHNTVSWYQQALGQGPQFIFQYYREEENGRGNFPPRFSGLQFPNYSSELNVNALELDDSALYLCASSLQRVGAYEQYFGPGTRLTVT.